This T cell receptor beta chain was observed in a study of shared clonotypes between healthy human individuals. With regard to this clone: Its antigen is as yet unknown. Distinct nucleotide sequences in the sample also encode this CDR3.

Germline V CDR1 and CDR2: SGDLS, YYNGEE. The CDR3 sequence is 14 residues long. V was shortened by 0 bases and J by 1 base, with 8 bases between the two germline ends. Study-level points and caveats: Clonotypes which were not shared had lower generation probabilities than clonotypes that all four donors shared. Generally, naive subsets (rather than memory subsets) showed larger estimated richness.

All donors were healthy HIV-negative adults lacking recent acute infections or vaccinations. Replicate PCRs from sorted subsets contained around 200 ng DNA, which is around 29,000 T cell genomes. TCRdb's copy holds only in-frame clones and misses some; the assay was immunoSEQ multiplex PCR. The table has roughly 2,300,000 clones, 85% to 95% seen once; the top ten hold 0.37%. This TCR was recovered from a man aged 18 to 29 in good health. Some clones in this sample may be carry-over from other donors' samples. The chain is built from TRBV9 and TRBJ2-7, with D unresolved. Sequencing input: naive CD4+ T cells from PBMCs. The subset was: CD45RA+ positively selected. In nucleotides, the CDR3 is TGTGCCAGCAGCGTAGACGCGGTTTCCTACGAGCAGTACTTC. This encodes CASSVDAVSYEQYF.